This TCR beta chain was identified during a study of shared clonotypes between healthy human individuals. V dropped 2 bases and J dropped 5 bases, with 15 bases sitting between them. Germline-derived CDR1 and CDR2 are GTSNPN and SVGIG (reference sequence). The CDR3 is 15 amino acids. Assay used: immunoSEQ multiplex PCR; TCRdb lists only in-frame clones, some missing. The sample includes under 600,000 clones, around three quarters seen only once; the top ten take around 11%. The TCR comes from a middle-aged woman in good health. Some clones in this sample may be carry-over from other donors' samples. V and J are TRBV30 and TRBJ2-2; D unresolved. The material sequenced was PBMCs. DNA for the CDR3: TGTGCCTGGAGTCGGATGGCGACCATAACCGGGGAGCTGTTTTTT. Residues: CAWSRMATITGELFF.